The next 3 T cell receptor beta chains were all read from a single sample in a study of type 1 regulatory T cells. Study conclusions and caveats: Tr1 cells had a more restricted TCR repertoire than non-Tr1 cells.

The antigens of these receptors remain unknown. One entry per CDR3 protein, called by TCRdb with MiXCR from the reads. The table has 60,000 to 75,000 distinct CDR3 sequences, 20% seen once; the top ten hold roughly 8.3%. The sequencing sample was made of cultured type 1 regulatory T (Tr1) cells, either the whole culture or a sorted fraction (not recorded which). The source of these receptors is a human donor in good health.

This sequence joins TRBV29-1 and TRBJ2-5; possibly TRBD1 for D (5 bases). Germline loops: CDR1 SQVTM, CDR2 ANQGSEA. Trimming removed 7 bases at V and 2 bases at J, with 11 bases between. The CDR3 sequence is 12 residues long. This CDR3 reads CSGGAAQETQYF. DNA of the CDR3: TGCAGCGGTGGGGCAGCTCAAGAGACCCAGTACTTC.

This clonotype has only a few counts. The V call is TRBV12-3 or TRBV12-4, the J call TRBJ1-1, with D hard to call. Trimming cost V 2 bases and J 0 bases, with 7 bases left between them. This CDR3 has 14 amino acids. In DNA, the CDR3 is TGTGCCAGCAGTTTACAGCAGGTGAACACTGAAGCTTTCTTT. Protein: CASSLQQVNTEAFF.

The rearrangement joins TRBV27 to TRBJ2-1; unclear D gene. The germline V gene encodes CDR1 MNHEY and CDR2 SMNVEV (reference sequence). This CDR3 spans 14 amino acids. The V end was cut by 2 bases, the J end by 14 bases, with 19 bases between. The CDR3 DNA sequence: TGTGCCAGCAGTTTACCCCCCCCGGCAGCACGAAAGTTCTTC. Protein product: CASSLPPPAARKFF.